This is a list of T cell receptor beta chains from one sample in a study of graft-versus-host responses after intestinal transplantation. No antigen is known for these receptors. Only in-frame clones appear in the TCRdb table, and some are missing; sequencing was by immunoSEQ multiplex PCR. The data hold about 35,000 clones, with about 94% observed a single time. This sample comprised unstimulated CD8+ T cells sorted from spleen or lymph node cells, obtained before transplant. The receptors come from a human donor who was the organ donor for an intestinal transplant. CDR3s include the opening cysteine and the closing phenylalanine or tryptophan. The D gene is left open where the match is weak. Clone size is not always given. Where it is, it says once, few, many or a class for expanded clones.

j_gene: TRBJ1-5
v_gene: TRBV15
abundance: once
d_gene: TRBD1
CDR3nt: TGTGCCACCAACCACAGGGGAGAACAGCCCCAGCATTTT
CDR3aa: CATNHRGEQPQHF

j_gene: TRBJ2-1
v_gene: TRBV20-1
abundance: .
d_gene: .
CDR3nt: TGCAGTGCACCTGAAGACAATGAGCAGTTCTTC
CDR3aa: CSAPEDNEQFF

j_gene: TRBJ1-2
v_gene: TRBV19
abundance: once
d_gene: .
CDR3nt: TGTGCCAGTAGTGTCCGGGACGCTCCTGCCTTC
CDR3aa: CASSVRDAPAF

j_gene: TRBJ1-5
v_gene: TRBV14
abundance: .
d_gene: .
CDR3nt: TGTGCCAGCAGCCAAGGGGGCAACGGTCAGCCCCAGCATTTT
CDR3aa: CASSQGGNGQPQHF

j_gene: TRBJ2-2
v_gene: TRBV7-9
abundance: .
d_gene: .
CDR3nt: TGTGCCAGCAGCCCAGCGGGCGGGGAGCTGTTTTTT
CDR3aa: CASSPAGGELFF

j_gene: TRBJ2-3
v_gene: TRBV30
abundance: .
d_gene: TRBD1
CDR3nt: TGTGCCTGGAGTGTACGGGACAGGGGCACAGATACGCAGTATTTT
CDR3aa: CAWSVRDRGTDTQYF

j_gene: TRBJ2-1
v_gene: TRBV27
abundance: .
d_gene: .
CDR3nt: TGTGCCAGCAAGGTTTACAATGAGCAGTTCTTC
CDR3aa: CASKVYNEQFF

j_gene: TRBJ2-6
v_gene: TRBV28
abundance: .
d_gene: .
CDR3nt: TGTGCCAGCAGTTTAGGGTCCGGGGCCAACGTCCTGACTTTC
CDR3aa: CASSLGSGANVLTF

j_gene: TRBJ2-1
v_gene: TRBV28
abundance: .
d_gene: .
CDR3nt: TGTGCCAGCAGTACGCACTCCTACAATGAGCAGTTCTTC
CDR3aa: CASSTHSYNEQFF

j_gene: TRBJ2-1
v_gene: TRBV4-1
abundance: .
d_gene: .
CDR3nt: TGCGCCAGCAGCCAAGTACCAGGGAACAATGAGCAGTTCTTC
CDR3aa: CASSQVPGNNEQFF

j_gene: TRBJ2-5
v_gene: TRBV5-4
abundance: .
d_gene: TRBD1
CDR3nt: TGTGCCAGCAGCTTCGGGTACAGGGGAAGGGAAGAGACCCAGTACTTC
CDR3aa: CASSFGYRGREETQYF

j_gene: TRBJ2-7
v_gene: TRBV4-2
abundance: .
d_gene: .
CDR3nt: TGTGCCAGCACTTTAGACACGAGCTCCTACGAGCAGTACTTC
CDR3aa: CASTLDTSSYEQYF

j_gene: TRBJ2-3
v_gene: TRBV27
abundance: .
d_gene: .
CDR3nt: TGTGCCAGCAGTTTTGGCGACACAGATACGCAGTATTTT
CDR3aa: CASSFGDTDTQYF

j_gene: TRBJ2-7
v_gene: TRBV4-2
abundance: .
d_gene: .
CDR3nt: TGTGCCAGCAGCCAAGGTCTCTACTACGAGCAGTACTTC
CDR3aa: CASSQGLYYEQYF

j_gene: TRBJ1-2
v_gene: TRBV4-1
abundance: .
d_gene: TRBD1
CDR3nt: TGCGCCAGCAGCCAGAGCAGGGGGCATGGCTACACCTTC
CDR3aa: CASSQSRGHGYTF

j_gene: TRBJ1-4
v_gene: TRBV6-1
abundance: .
d_gene: .
CDR3nt: TGTGCCAGCAGTAGCCGAGATGAAAAACTGTTTTTT
CDR3aa: CASSSRDEKLFF

j_gene: TRBJ2-7
v_gene: TRBV7-3
abundance: .
d_gene: .
CDR3nt: TGTGCCAGCAGCCACACTCAGGGTTACGAGCAGTACTTC
CDR3aa: CASSHTQGYEQYF

j_gene: TRBJ2-2
v_gene: TRBV28
abundance: once
d_gene: .
CDR3nt: TGTGCCAGCAGTAAAGGACAGACCGGGGAGCTGTTTTTT
CDR3aa: CASSKGQTGELFF

j_gene: TRBJ2-7
v_gene: TRBV4-1
abundance: .
d_gene: .
CDR3nt: TGCGCCAGCAGCCAATATAGCGTCTCCTCCTACGAGCAGTACTTC
CDR3aa: CASSQYSVSSYEQYF

j_gene: TRBJ2-3
v_gene: TRBV7-2
abundance: .
d_gene: .
CDR3nt: TGTGCCAGCAGCTTAGAGGCGGGCTACTCACCAACGCAGTATTTT
CDR3aa: CASSLEAGYSPTQYF

j_gene: TRBJ2-2
v_gene: TRBV29-1
abundance: .
d_gene: TRBD2
CDR3nt: TGCAGCGTTGAAATGCTAGCGGGACACACCGGGGAGCTGTTTTTT
CDR3aa: CSVEMLAGHTGELFF

j_gene: TRBJ1-1
v_gene: TRBV7-9
abundance: .
d_gene: .
CDR3nt: TGTGCCGGATCATTCGGGGATATGGGCACTGAAGCTTTCTTT
CDR3aa: CAGSFGDMGTEAFF

j_gene: TRBJ2-7
v_gene: TRBV1
abundance: .
d_gene: .
CDR3nt: TGCACCAGCAGCCACGGGACTAGCGGGAGTTACGAGCAGTACTTC
CDR3aa: CTSSHGTSGSYEQYF

j_gene: TRBJ1-5
v_gene: TRBV27
abundance: .
d_gene: TRBD1
CDR3nt: TGTGCCAGCAGTTTAACCGACAGGGGTGATCAGCCCCAGCATTTT
CDR3aa: CASSLTDRGDQPQHF

j_gene: TRBJ2-7
v_gene: TRBV6-5
abundance: .
d_gene: .
CDR3nt: TGTGCCAGCAGCTACTCGAAGGTTAGCGCTAACTACGAGCAGTACTTC
CDR3aa: CASSYSKVSANYEQYF

j_gene: TRBJ2-7
v_gene: TRBV5-1
abundance: .
d_gene: TRBD2
CDR3nt: TGCGCCAGCAGGAGTTATCCGGGAGGTTCCGAGCAGTACTTC
CDR3aa: CASRSYPGGSEQYF

j_gene: TRBJ2-1
v_gene: TRBV25-1
abundance: .
d_gene: TRBD2
CDR3nt: TGTGCCAGCAGTGATGAGGGCTTGGGGACTAGCGGAGGGAGAGGGCAGTTCTTC
CDR3aa: CASSDEGLGTSGGRGQFF

j_gene: TRBJ2-3
v_gene: TRBV9
abundance: .
d_gene: .
CDR3nt: TGTGCCAGCAGCGTAGAGCGCGACACAGATACGCAGTATTTT
CDR3aa: CASSVERDTDTQYF

j_gene: TRBJ2-7
v_gene: TRBV6-1
abundance: .
d_gene: .
CDR3nt: TGTGCCAGCAGTCAGGGACAACCCTACGAGCAGTACTTC
CDR3aa: CASSQGQPYEQYF

j_gene: TRBJ2-7
v_gene: TRBV4-1
abundance: .
d_gene: TRBD2
CDR3nt: TGCGCCAGCAGCAGGGGCTTAGCTGGGAGGGCCTACGAGCAGTACTTC
CDR3aa: CASSRGLAGRAYEQYF

j_gene: TRBJ1-4
v_gene: TRBV4-2
abundance: .
d_gene: TRBD1
CDR3nt: TGTGCCAGCAGCGCCACCGGGACAGGGACTGAAAAACTGTTTTTT
CDR3aa: CASSATGTGTEKLFF

j_gene: TRBJ2-7
v_gene: TRBV30
abundance: .
d_gene: .
CDR3nt: TGTGCCTGGAGTGTACGCGTTGGGTACTCCTACGAGCAGTACTTC
CDR3aa: CAWSVRVGYSYEQYF

j_gene: TRBJ2-7
v_gene: TRBV27
abundance: .
d_gene: TRBD1
CDR3nt: TGTGCCAGCAGTTTCGGACAGGGGGACTACGAGCAGTACTTC
CDR3aa: CASSFGQGDYEQYF

j_gene: TRBJ2-7
v_gene: TRBV6-5
abundance: .
d_gene: .
CDR3nt: TGTGCCAGCAGTGGGGGACGGACAGCTTACTACGAGCAGTACTTC
CDR3aa: CASSGGRTAYYEQYF

j_gene: TRBJ2-7
v_gene: TRBV5-1
abundance: once
d_gene: .
CDR3nt: TGCGCCAGCAGCTTGGTTGAGGCCGACGAGCAGTACTTC
CDR3aa: CASSLVEADEQYF

j_gene: TRBJ2-7
v_gene: TRBV2
abundance: .
d_gene: .
CDR3nt: TGTGCCAGCAGTGGCGAGGGAGCGCCCTACGAGCAGTACTTC
CDR3aa: CASSGEGAPYEQYF

j_gene: TRBJ1-2
v_gene: TRBV29-1
abundance: .
d_gene: TRBD1
CDR3nt: TGCAGCGTTGAGGGGACAGGGGATTGGAACTATGGCTACACCTTC
CDR3aa: CSVEGTGDWNYGYTF

j_gene: TRBJ2-5
v_gene: TRBV13
abundance: .
d_gene: .
CDR3nt: TGTGCCAGCAGCCCCGGAGTGATGGCGGGAGAGACCCAGTACTTC
CDR3aa: CASSPGVMAGETQYF

j_gene: TRBJ1-1
v_gene: TRBV4-1
abundance: once
d_gene: .
CDR3nt: TGCGCCAGCAGCCAAGACCGACACCGGAACACTGAAGCTTTCTTT
CDR3aa: CASSQDRHRNTEAFF

j_gene: TRBJ2-7
v_gene: TRBV7-9
abundance: .
d_gene: TRBD2
CDR3nt: TGTGCCAGCAGCTTCGGGACTACCTACGAGCAGTACTTC
CDR3aa: CASSFGTTYEQYF

j_gene: TRBJ1-1
v_gene: TRBV9
abundance: .
d_gene: TRBD1
CDR3nt: TGTGCCAGCAGCGTCGGGTCAGGGGGCACTGAAGCTTTCTTT
CDR3aa: CASSVGSGGTEAFF